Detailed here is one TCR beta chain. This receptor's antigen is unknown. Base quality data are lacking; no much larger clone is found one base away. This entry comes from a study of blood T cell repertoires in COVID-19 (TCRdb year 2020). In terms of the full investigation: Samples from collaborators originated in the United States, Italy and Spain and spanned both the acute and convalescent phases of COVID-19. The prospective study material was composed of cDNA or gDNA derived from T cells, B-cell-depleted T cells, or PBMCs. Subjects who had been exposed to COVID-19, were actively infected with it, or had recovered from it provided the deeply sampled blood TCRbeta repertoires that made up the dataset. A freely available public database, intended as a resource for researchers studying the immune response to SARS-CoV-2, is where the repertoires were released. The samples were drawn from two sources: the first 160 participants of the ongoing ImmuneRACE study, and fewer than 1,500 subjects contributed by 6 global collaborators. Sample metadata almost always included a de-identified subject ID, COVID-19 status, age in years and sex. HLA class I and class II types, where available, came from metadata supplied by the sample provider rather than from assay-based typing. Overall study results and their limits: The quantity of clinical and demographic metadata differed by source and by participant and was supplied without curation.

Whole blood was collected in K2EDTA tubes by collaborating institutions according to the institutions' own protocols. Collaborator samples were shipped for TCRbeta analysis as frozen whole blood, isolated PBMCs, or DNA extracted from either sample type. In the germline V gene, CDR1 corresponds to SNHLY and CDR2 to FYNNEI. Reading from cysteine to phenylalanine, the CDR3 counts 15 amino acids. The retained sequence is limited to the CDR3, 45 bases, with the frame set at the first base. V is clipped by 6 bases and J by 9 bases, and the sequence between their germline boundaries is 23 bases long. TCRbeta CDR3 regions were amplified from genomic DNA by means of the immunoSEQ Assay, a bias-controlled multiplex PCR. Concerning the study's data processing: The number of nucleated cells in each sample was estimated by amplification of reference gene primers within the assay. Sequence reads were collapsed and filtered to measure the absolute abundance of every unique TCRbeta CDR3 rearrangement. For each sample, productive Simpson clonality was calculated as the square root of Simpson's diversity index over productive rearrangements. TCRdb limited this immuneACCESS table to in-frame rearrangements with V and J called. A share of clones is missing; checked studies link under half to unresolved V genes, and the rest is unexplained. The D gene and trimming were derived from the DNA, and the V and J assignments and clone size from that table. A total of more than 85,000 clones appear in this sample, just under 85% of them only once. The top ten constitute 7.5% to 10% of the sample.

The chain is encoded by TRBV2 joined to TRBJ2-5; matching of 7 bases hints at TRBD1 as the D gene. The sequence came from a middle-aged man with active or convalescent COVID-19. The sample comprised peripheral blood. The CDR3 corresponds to CASREPGQRWGAQYF. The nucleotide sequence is TGTGCCAGCAGGGAGCCGGGACAGCGGTGGGGGGCCCAGTACTTC.